This section outlines one T cell receptor (beta chain) sequence together with its context. Its antigen is not known. PCR was run on genomic DNA. The TCR beta CDR3 region was amplified using 30 forward and 13 reverse primers. In TCRdb, the multiplex PCR reads were re-called with MiXCR into one record per CDR3 protein. Of a few hundred thousand distinct CDR3 sequences in the sample, over 45% were seen once. J lost 3 bases, V lost 6 bases, and 8 bases had no gene match. The CDR3 has 16 amino acids. Germline CDR1 MGHRA, CDR2 YSYEKL. Other autoimmune diseases and infections within the past four weeks excluded donors. This sample is part of a study of type 1 and type 2 diabetes patients. The overall study: Samples came from type 1 diabetic, type 2 diabetic or nondiabetic people, recruited in China. T cells were magnetically sorted from PBMCs as CD4+ or CD8+ subsets.

The study's findings and limits: With limited T2D and control samples, some T1D-only expanded clones may not be T1D-specific.

This chain connects TRBV4-1 to TRBJ2-2; 9 bases fit TRBD2. Sequencing used peripheral blood mononuclear cells (PBMCs). This TCR derives from a man aged 18-30 years with type 2 diabetes. In DNA form, the CDR3 reads TGCGCCAGCAGGTCCCTAGCGGGAAGATACACCGGGGAGCTGTTTTTT. Translation gives CASRSLAGRYTGELFF.